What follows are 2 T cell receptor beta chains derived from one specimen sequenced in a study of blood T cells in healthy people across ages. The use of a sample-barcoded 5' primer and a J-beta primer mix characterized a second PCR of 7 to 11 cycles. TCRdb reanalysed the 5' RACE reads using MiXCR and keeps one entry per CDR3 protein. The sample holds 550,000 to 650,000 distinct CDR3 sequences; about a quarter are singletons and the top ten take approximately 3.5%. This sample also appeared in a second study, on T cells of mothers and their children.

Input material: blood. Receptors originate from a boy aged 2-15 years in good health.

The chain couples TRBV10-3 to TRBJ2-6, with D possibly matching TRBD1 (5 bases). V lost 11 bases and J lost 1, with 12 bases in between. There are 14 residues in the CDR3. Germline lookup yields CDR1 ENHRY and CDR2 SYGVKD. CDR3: CAAAGLSGANVLTF. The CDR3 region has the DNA TGTGCCGCGGCAGGGTTATCTGGGGCCAACGTCCTGACTTTC.

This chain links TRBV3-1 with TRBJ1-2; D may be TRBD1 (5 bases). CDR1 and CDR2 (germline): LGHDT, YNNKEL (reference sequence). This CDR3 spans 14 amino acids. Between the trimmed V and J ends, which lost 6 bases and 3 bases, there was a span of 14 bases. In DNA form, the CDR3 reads TGTGCCAGCAGAAGCCTGGACATTGACTATGGCTACACCTTC. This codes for CASRSLDIDYGYTF.